This TCR beta chain was recorded in a study of radiotherapy plus CTLA-4 blockade in lung cancer. The study's findings and limits: Radiotherapy was combined with ipilimumab, and tumor-derived TCR clones then expanded in blood.

To note about this clone: Its antigen remains unidentified. One junction end does not reproduce the germline sequence, and a read error may be involved.

Sequencing used immunoSEQ multiplex PCR; TCRdb keeps in-frame clones, though not all of them. The sample includes roughly 30,000 clones, around 73% of them seen just once. Germline loops: CDR1 SEHNR, CDR2 FQNEAQ (reference sequence). The CDR3 has 15 residues. Lung cancer patients with chemo-refractory metastatic non-small-cell disease were given focal radiation plus CTLA-4 blockade with ipilimumab. The chain couples TRBV7-9 to TRBJ2-1, with D possibly TRBD1 on 5 matching bases. This specimen consisted of peripheral blood, obtained from a patient treated with radiotherapy plus ipilimumab. This receptor was obtained from a human donor with non-small cell lung cancer who had stable disease on radiotherapy plus ipilimumab. The CDR3 nucleotides read TGTGCCAGCAGCCCGACAGTGGCCTCCAACAATGAGCAGTTCTTC. This sequence encodes CASSPTVASNNEQFF.